Each of the 28 T cell receptor beta chains below was sequenced from the same sample in a study of shared clonotypes between healthy human individuals. Profiling relied on immunoSEQ multiplex PCR, and the TCRdb table lists in-frame clones only, not all of them. The data contain about half a million clones, approximately 80% of them singletons. Sequencing was performed on PBMCs. Receptors were obtained from a woman aged 40 to 50 in good health. Some clones in this sample may be carry-over from other donors' samples.

On this clone: Since a much larger clone is just one base distant, this may be a read error. Other DNA sequences in the sample encode the same CDR3. This chain links TRBV4-1 with TRBJ1-2; no clear D gene. The ends were cut back, 3 bases at V and 3 bases at J, with 23 bases in the middle. Germline CDR1 MGHRA, CDR2 YSYEKL. This CDR3 is 18 amino acids long. The CDR3 bases are TGCGCCAGCAGCCAGGAGTTGTTTGTGGAGGGATTCCACTATGGCTACACCTTC. This sequence encodes CASSQELFVEGFHYGYTF.

Note on this clone: A far larger clone is only one base removed, so a read error is likely. The same CDR3 is also encoded by other DNA sequences in this sample. The rearrangement joins TRBV9 to TRBJ1-2; perhaps TRBD1 as D (6 bases). V lost 0 bases to trimming and J lost 0 bases, with 9 bases between them. Germline-derived CDR1 and CDR2 are SGDLS and YYNGEE. The CDR3 spans 15 residues. The chain's CDR3 is CASSVDRTANYGYTF. CDR3 sequence (DNA): TGTGCCAGCAGCGTAGACAGGACAGCTAACTATGGCTACACCTTC.

A word on this clone: A read error may account for a junction end that differs from germline. The chain is built from TRBV28 and TRBJ2-1; 7 bases line up with TRBD2. The CDR3 loop spans 12 amino acids. Germline CDR1 and CDR2: MDHEN and SYDVKM. The CDR3: CASRPAGLEQLF. DNA of the CDR3: TGTGCCAGCAGACCAGCGGGACTTGAGCAGCTCTTC.

A single count supports this clone. The CDR3 DNA is TGTGCCAGCAGCCGCGAGTATGGGGACACAGATACGCAGTATTTT. Its protein is CASSREYGDTDTQYF. This chain connects TRBV5-4 to TRBJ2-3; D not resolved. Trimming left V 4 bases short and J 2 bases short, with 14 bases between. CDR1 is SGHNT, CDR2 YYREEE, per germline (reference sequence). This CDR3 has 15 amino acids.

The V call is TRBV7-9, the J call TRBJ2-1; 8 bases are shared with TRBD2. Germline V gene sequence: CDR1 SEHNR, CDR2 FQNEAQ (reference sequence). The trim removed 1 base at V and 1 base at J, leaving 6 bases unmatched. CDR3 size: 17 residues. The CDR3 spells CASSLGVSGTSYNEQFF. CDR3 coding DNA: TGTGCCAGCAGCTTAGGGGTTAGCGGGACATCCTACAATGAGCAGTTCTTC.

The chain has TRBV9 and TRBJ2-5; 7 bases match TRBD2. V trimming: 7 bases; J trimming: 5 bases; junction bases outside the gene matches: 8. CDR3 length: 13 amino acids. Germline V gene sequence: CDR1 SGDLS, CDR2 YYNGEE. The CDR3 DNA sequence: TGTGCCAGCCAGTCGGGGCGGGGGGAGACCCAGTACTTC. This encodes CASQSGRGETQYF.

Of note for this clone: This is likely an artifact of a read error, given a far larger clone one base away. This chain joins TRBV2 and TRBJ1-5, with D tentatively TRBD1 (6 bases). CDR3 length: 15 residues. Germline CDR1 SNHLY, CDR2 FYNNEI. The CDR3 nucleotides are TGTGCCAGCAGTGAAGCGCGGGGGGCGGGTCAGTCCCAGCATTTT. Amino acids: CASSEARGAGQSQHF.

The table lists this clone with a few counts. This chain links TRBV29-1 with TRBJ1-1, with D maybe TRBD1 (5 bases). Germline CDR1 reads SQVTM; CDR2 reads ANQGSEA. Trimming left V 7 bases short and J 0 bases short, with 12 bases between. The CDR3 runs 13 residues. The CDR3 here is CSDYRQLNTEAFF. The CDR3 region has the DNA TGCAGCGACTATCGACAGTTGAACACTGAAGCTTTCTTT.

This chain links TRBV5-1 with TRBJ1-2, with TRBD1 as a possible D gene (6 bases). The germline V gene encodes CDR1 SGHRS and CDR2 YFSETQ. This CDR3 spans 16 amino acids. Trimming removed 4 bases at V and 0 bases at J, with 16 bases between. The CDR3: CASSLSTGTSNYGYTF. The CDR3 coding sequence is TGCGCCAGCAGCCTATCGACAGGTACTTCTAACTATGGCTACACCTTC.

The V call is TRBV5-6, the J call TRBJ1-2; 7 nucleotides match TRBD1. This CDR3 is 15 amino acids long. Germline values: CDR1 SGHDT, CDR2 YYEEEE. V gave up 4 bases and J gave up 0 bases; unmatched junction bases: 6. CDR3: CASSKRDRPNYGYTF. The DNA of the CDR3 is TGTGCCAGCAGCAAAAGGGACAGACCTAACTATGGCTACACCTTC.

This chain uses TRBV5-1 with TRBJ2-3; possible D gene TRBD1, 6 bases. The CDR3 has 13 amino acids. V dropped 1 base and J dropped 4 bases, with 7 bases sitting between them. From germline, CDR1 is SGHRS and CDR2 YFSETQ. The CDR3: CASSLNRADTQYF. The CDR3 DNA reads TGCGCCAGCAGCTTGAACAGGGCAGATACGCAGTATTTT.

The chain links TRBV18 to TRBJ2-7; a possible D gene is TRBD2 (5 bases). V lost 3 bases to trimming and J lost 2 bases, with 11 bases between them. This CDR3 contains 14 residues. CDR1 is KGHSH, CDR2 LQKENI, per germline. The CDR3 spells CASSPDGGPYEQYF. The CDR3 bases are TGTGCCAGCTCACCTGACGGAGGACCCTACGAGCAGTACTTC. The variable domain in full, with the rest retrieved from reference TRBV18 and TRBJ2-7, is NAGVMQNPRHLVRRRGQEARLRCSPMKGHSHVYWYRQLPEEGLKFMVYLQKENIIDESGMPKERFSAEFPKEGPSILRIQQVVRGDSAAYFCASSPDGGPYEQYFGPGTRLTVT.

In its sample, this clone was seen a few times. The chain is built from TRBV4-2 and TRBJ1-2; 9 bases fit TRBD1. J gave up 0 bases and V 0 bases, and 5 bases lay outside the gene matches. Germline V gives CDR1 LGHNA, CDR2 YNFKEQ. The CDR3 consists of 17 residues. The DNA of the CDR3 is TGTGCCAGCAGCCAAGACGTTTGGGACAGGGCTAACTATGGCTACACCTTC. Its translation is CASSQDVWDRANYGYTF.

This chain links TRBV7-6 with TRBJ2-7; 9 nucleotides agree with TRBD2. From germline, CDR1 is SGHVS and CDR2 FNYEAQ. V was clipped by 2 bases and J by 2 bases; unmatched bases: 10. The CDR3 runs to 17 residues. The CDR3 coding sequence is TGTGCCAGCAGCTTAAGTTTGTCGCTAGCGGGGCCCTACGAGCAGTACTTC. This sequence encodes CASSLSLSLAGPYEQYF.

As to this clone: A far larger clone lies a single base away; this is likely a read error. This chain uses TRBV15 with TRBJ2-7; 7 bases match TRBD2. Unmatched junction bases numbered 2, after V lost 0 bases and J lost 0 bases. The CDR3 has 15 amino acids. Germline V gene data show CDR1 as LNHNV and CDR2 as YYDKDF (reference sequence). The CDR3 DNA reads as TGTGCCACCAGCAGAGAGGGAGGGTGCTCCTACGAGCAGTACTTC. It codes for CATSREGGCSYEQYF.

The count of this clone is one. The rearrangement links TRBV10-3 to TRBJ2-7, with D hard to call. The V and J ends lost 0 bases and 5 bases respectively, with 11 bases between them. Germline CDR1 is ENHRY and CDR2 is SYGVKD. This CDR3 spans 14 amino acids. The CDR3 loop is CAISESREVHEQYF. The CDR3 DNA follows: TGTGCCATCAGTGAGTCGAGAGAGGTCCACGAGCAGTACTTC.

This sequence joins TRBV2 and TRBJ2-7; D is possibly TRBD2 (5 bases). Germline V lookup: CDR1 SNHLY, CDR2 FYNNEI. Between the trimmed V and J ends, which lost 3 bases and 4 bases, there was a span of 10 bases. CDR3 size: 13 residues. The CDR3 DNA reads as TGTGCCAGCAGTGAGGAACTAGAATACGAGCAGTACTTC. Translation: CASSEELEYEQYF.

The V gene is TRBV11-2, the J gene TRBJ2-3, with D tentatively TRBD2 (5 bases). CDR3 length equals 16 residues. Germline lookup yields CDR1 SGHAT and CDR2 FQNNGV. Trimming pared 0 bases from V and 3 bases from J, leaving 13 bases between. The CDR3 reads CASSLDSRRGTDTQYF. The DNA for the CDR3 is TGTGCCAGCAGCTTAGATAGTCGTAGAGGGACAGATACGCAGTATTTT. Full variable domain (outside the CDR3, taken from reference TRBV11-2 and TRBJ2-3): EAGVAQSPRYKIIEKRQSVAFWCNPISGHATLYWYQQILGQGPKLLIQFQNNGVVDDSQLPKDRFSAERLKGVDSTLKIQPAKLEDSAVYLCASSLDSRRGTDTQYFGPGTRLTVL.

This CDR3 is CASSSPLPGQQETQYF. The CDR3 nucleotides are TGTGCCAGCAGCTCCCCCCTCCCGGGACAGCAAGAGACCCAGTACTTC. The rearrangement uses TRBV7-6 and TRBJ2-5, with 7 bases aligning to TRBD1. V lost 4 bases, J lost 2 bases, and 10 bases stayed unmatched. Germline CDR1 SGHVS, CDR2 FNYEAQ. The CDR3 extends over 16 amino acids.

This clone was seen repeatedly, ten times or more. The chain is built from TRBV4-1 and TRBJ2-1, with 8 bases identical to TRBD2. Germline values: CDR1 MGHRA, CDR2 YSYEKL. Trimming at V came to 0 bases and at J to 0 bases, leaving 7 bases not matched to a gene. This CDR3 contains 18 residues. The CDR3 sequence: CASSQDGLAGFSYNEQFF. In nucleotides, the CDR3 is TGCGCCAGCAGCCAAGATGGTTTAGCGGGATTCTCCTACAATGAGCAGTTCTTC.

The chain employs TRBV2 and TRBJ2-4; no firm D call. The CDR3 contains 13 residues. From germline, CDR1 is SNHLY and CDR2 FYNNEI. V was trimmed by 7 bases and J by 5 bases, leaving 12 bases between them. The CDR3 coding sequence is TGTGCCAGCACGGGTAGCCTACAAAACATTCAGTACTTC. This gives the protein CASTGSLQNIQYF.

The chain has TRBV7-6 and TRBJ2-1, with 7 positions matching TRBD2. Per germline, CDR1 SGHVS and CDR2 FNYEAQ. This CDR3 region has 19 residues. The trim removed 0 bases at V and 0 bases at J, leaving 11 bases unmatched. DNA of the CDR3: TGTGCCAGCAGCTTAGCGCCCCCTAGCGGTCTAAGCTCCTACAATGAGCAGTTCTTC. The encoded protein is CASSLAPPSGLSSYNEQFF.

The chain combines TRBV4-2 with TRBJ1-4, with no clear D. CDR1 is LGHNA, CDR2 YNFKEQ, per germline. Trimming left V 7 bases short and J 3 bases short, with 12 bases between. The CDR3 sequence is 14 residues long. The CDR3 region is CASTLDPSNEKLFF. CDR3 nucleotide sequence: TGTGCCAGCACCCTCGATCCCTCTAATGAAAAACTGTTTTTT.

This clone has just a few counts. The chain couples TRBV28 to TRBJ1-2; 7 nucleotides line up with TRBD1. This CDR3 comprises 16 residues. Germline trimming cut 5 bases from V and 6 bases from J; bases unmatched to any gene: 15. The germline V gene has CDR1 MDHEN and CDR2 SYDVKM. CDR3 residues: CASSVQPGPQGDGYTF. The CDR3 nucleotides read TGTGCCAGCAGTGTCCAACCGGGGCCCCAGGGGGATGGCTACACCTTC.

Points on this clone: Other DNA sequences within the sample encode an identical CDR3. This chain connects TRBV5-1 to TRBJ2-7; no clear D gene. The germline V gene has CDR1 SGHRS and CDR2 YFSETQ. This CDR3 region has 11 residues. V was pared by 0 bases and J by 5 bases, with 3 bases between. In DNA form, the CDR3 reads TGCGCCAGCAGCTTGGGCGACGAGCAGTACTTC. Protein product: CASSLGDEQYF.

This chain joins TRBV5-1 and TRBJ2-1; the match to TRBD2 covers 16 bases. Germline trimming cut 4 bases from V and 15 bases from J; bases unmatched to any gene: 16. Germline V gene data show CDR1 as SGHRS and CDR2 as YFSETQ. There are 17 residues in the CDR3. The CDR3 is CASSVPGLAGGEVNMFF. The CDR3 DNA reads TGCGCCAGCAGCGTTCCGGGACTAGCGGGAGGGGAGGTTAACATGTTCTTC.

This clone was counted a single time. With only one base between it and a far larger clone, this is likely a read error. This CDR3 is also generated by other DNA sequences in the sample. The chain carries TRBV30 and TRBJ1-1; a possible D gene is TRBD1 (5 bases). V shed 1 base and J shed 14 bases, with 23 bases lying between them. Per germline, CDR1 GTSNPN and CDR2 SVGIG (reference sequence). CDR3 length equals 14 residues. The DNA for the CDR3 is TGTGCCTGGAGTGACCGAGGGGTTACCATCTCATCATTCTTT. Translated, it gives CAWSDRGVTISSFF.

The chain recombines TRBV11-2 with TRBJ2-1; D might be TRBD1 (6 bases). CDR1 SGHAT and CDR2 FQNNGV come from the germline V gene. Trimming cost V 6 bases and J 4 bases, with 13 bases left between them. The CDR3 is 14 residues long. DNA for the CDR3: TGTGCCAGCAGTCCGCTCGGACAGTACAATGAGCAGTTCTTC. Translation gives CASSPLGQYNEQFF.